Each of the 21 T cell receptor beta chains below was sequenced from the same sample in a study of blood T cell repertoires in COVID-19. Generated by immunoSEQ multiplex PCR, the TCRdb table keeps only in-frame clones and is missing some. The sample has 200,000 to 250,000 clones; roughly 90% are singletons. Sequencing was carried out using PBMCs or T cells enriched from blood (not recorded which). The receptors here all came from a woman between 50 and 59 years old in a cohort exposed to, infected with or recovered from COVID-19 (not recorded which).

This clone was counted once. The V call is TRBV6-6, the J call TRBJ2-7; TRBD1 is a possible D gene (5 bases). V lost 2 bases and J 1 base, leaving 9 bases between the germline ends. The CDR3 runs to 14 residues. In germline, CDR1 is MNHNY, CDR2 SVGAGI (reference sequence). This chain's CDR3 is CASSYPRASYEQYF. CDR3 nucleotides: TGTGCCAGCAGTTACCCCAGGGCATCCTACGAGCAGTACTTC.

The chain joins TRBV29-1 to TRBJ1-1, with 9 bases identical to TRBD1. Germline trimming cut 8 bases from V and 11 bases from J; bases unmatched to any gene: 6. The CDR3 spans 10 residues. CDR1 is SQVTM and CDR2 is ANQGSEA in the germline V gene. The CDR3 reads CSTGQGSAFF. The CDR3 nucleotides read TGCAGCACAGGACAGGGGAGCGCTTTCTTT.

The chain joins TRBV7-8 to TRBJ1-2; 9 nucleotides match TRBD1. The V gene end was trimmed by 5 bases and the J gene end by 4 bases; junction bases not matched to a gene: 8. The CDR3 covers 15 residues. CDR1 SGHVS and CDR2 FQNEAQ come from the germline V gene. The CDR3 region has the DNA TGTGCCAGCAGCCCGGGACAGGGAGTTCCCTATGGCTACACCTTC. Protein product: CASSPGQGVPYGYTF.

V usage is TRBV30 and J usage is TRBJ1-2; maybe TRBD1 (5 bases). Germline CDR1 and CDR2: GTSNPN and SVGIG (reference sequence). The CDR3 consists of 12 residues. V was shortened by 3 bases and J by 4 bases, with 9 bases between the two germline ends. CDR3 nucleotide sequence: TGTGCCTGGAGAAAACAGGCCTATGGCTACACCTTC. It specifies CAWRKQAYGYTF.

The CDR3 coding sequence is TGTGCCAGCAGGATGGACACGGTGTACTACGAGCAGTACTTC. Amino acid sequence: CASRMDTVYYEQYF. This sequence joins TRBV2 and TRBJ2-7, with a tentative D call TRBD1 (5 bases). Germline V gene sequence: CDR1 SNHLY, CDR2 FYNNEI. V gave up 6 bases and J gave up 3 bases, with 15 bases separating them. The CDR3 covers 14 residues.

The chain uses TRBV11-2 and TRBJ1-2, with 9 bases that match TRBD1. This CDR3 region has 14 residues. The V and J ends lost 5 bases and 10 bases, in that order; junction bases with no gene match: 11. Germline values: CDR1 SGHAT, CDR2 FQNNGV. CDR3 bases: TGTGCCAGCAGCCCGCAGGACAGGGGTGTTGACTACACCTTC. Its protein product is CASSPQDRGVDYTF.

The genes are TRBV7-2 and TRBJ1-2; D remains unclear. The CDR3 has 13 amino acids. V lost 3 bases to trimming and J lost 0 bases, with 5 bases between them. The germline CDR1 and CDR2 sequences are SGHTA and FQGNSA. The CDR3 coding sequence is TGTGCCAGCAGCTTTTTAGCTAACTATGGCTACACCTTC. Its translation: CASSFLANYGYTF.

The rearrangement joins TRBV10-3 to TRBJ2-5; TRBD2 matches 11 bases. This CDR3 region has 16 residues. The V segment lost 1 base and the J segment 1 base; nucleotides outside the gene matches: 2. Looked up from germline, CDR1 is ENHRY and CDR2 is SYGVKD. The CDR3: CAISEWGTSGQETQYF. CDR3 DNA: TGTGCCATCAGTGAGTGGGGGACTAGCGGCCAAGAGACCCAGTACTTC.

The chain links TRBV7-9 to TRBJ1-4; TRBD1 agrees at 8 bases. The CDR3 extends over 14 amino acids. The trim removed 8 bases at V and 4 bases at J, leaving 6 bases unmatched. CDR1 SEHNR and CDR2 FQNEAQ come from the germline V gene (reference sequence). The CDR3: CASGRQGSNEKLFF. The CDR3 DNA is TGTGCCAGCGGACGACAGGGGAGTAATGAAAAACTGTTTTTT.

This rearrangement joins TRBV11-3 to TRBJ2-2; D is perhaps TRBD1 (6 bases). The CDR3 extends over 14 amino acids. V shed 5 bases and J shed 1 base, with 8 bases lying between them. CDR1 and CDR2 (germline): SGHNT, YENEEA. This chain's CDR3 is CASSRGQNTGELFF. The CDR3 region has the DNA TGTGCCAGCAGCCGGGGACAGAACACCGGGGAGCTGTTTTTT.

The chain is built from TRBV7-3 and TRBJ2-1; 7 bases are shared with TRBD1. Trimming took 5 bases from V and 4 from J; bases not matched to a gene: 8. CDR1 is SGHTA, CDR2 FQGTGA, per germline. This CDR3 is 15 amino acids long. The CDR3 loop reads CASSPYRDRYNEQFF. CDR3 coding DNA: TGTGCCAGCAGCCCATATAGGGACAGATACAATGAGCAGTTCTTC. Using reference TRBV7-3 and TRBJ2-1 for the parts outside the CDR3, the full variable domain is GAGVSQTPSNKVTEKGKYVELRCDPISGHTALYWYRQSLGQGPEFLIYFQGTGAADDSGLPNDRFFAVRPEGSVSTLKIQRTERGDSAVYLCASSPYRDRYNEQFFGPGTRLTVL.

The V call is TRBV5-1, the J call TRBJ2-5; 9 bases are shared with TRBD1. CDR3 size: 16 residues. Germline CDR1 SGHRS, CDR2 YFSETQ. Losses at the gene ends were 4 bases for V and 2 bases for J; bases not matched to a gene: 9. The CDR3 bases are TGCGCCAGCAGCATAACGACAGGGGGTGGGCAAGAGACCCAGTACTTC. It encodes CASSITTGGGQETQYF.

The genes are TRBV5-1 and TRBJ2-3; TRBD1 aligns across 9 bases. Germline CDR1 SGHRS, CDR2 YFSETQ. The CDR3 runs 16 residues. Trimming removed 2 bases from V and 0 bases from J; junction bases left unmatched: 4. Here the CDR3 reads CASSLGTGSSTDTQYF. The CDR3, as DNA: TGCGCCAGCAGCTTAGGGACAGGGAGTAGCACAGATACGCAGTATTTT. Looking up the rest from reference TRBV5-1 and TRBJ2-3 gives the full variable domain: KAGVTQTPRYLIKTRGQQVTLSCSPISGHRSVSWYQQTPGQGLQFLFEYFSETQRNKGNFPGRFSGRQFSNSRSEMNVSTLELGDSALYLCASSLGTGSSTDTQYFGPGTRLTVL.

CDR3 loop: CASSELKTWTGGYEQYF. The DNA for the CDR3 is TGTGCCAGCAGTGAACTTAAGACGTGGACAGGGGGCTACGAGCAGTACTTC. V gene TRBV6-1 combines with J gene TRBJ2-7; 10 nucleotides line up with TRBD1. V trimming: 2 bases; J trimming: 3 bases; junction bases outside the gene matches: 10. CDR3 size: 17 residues. Germline lookup yields CDR1 MNHNS and CDR2 SASEGT.

The J gene is TRBJ1-1, the V gene TRBV3-1 (or the pseudogene TRBV3-2), with unresolved D. Per germline, CDR1 LGHDT and CDR2 YNNKEL (reference sequence). The V gene lost 0 bases and the J gene lost 1 base, with 9 bases spanning the gap. The CDR3 is 15 residues long. The CDR3: CASSQDAPGNTEAFF. As DNA, the CDR3 is TGTGCCAGCAGCCAAGACGCCCCAGGGAACACTGAAGCTTTCTTT.

The V call is TRBV28, the J call TRBJ1-1, with D unclear. Trimming removed 1 base at V and 4 bases at J, with 10 bases between. Per germline, CDR1 MDHEN and CDR2 SYDVKM. There are 14 residues in the CDR3. The CDR3 region has the DNA TGTGCCAGCAGTTTATCGGGGATAGGCACTGAAGCTTTCTTT. The encoded protein is CASSLSGIGTEAFF.

This chain joins TRBV10-3 and TRBJ2-1, with 10 bases lining up with TRBD2. From germline, CDR1 is ENHRY and CDR2 SYGVKD. V was clipped by 2 bases and J by 7 bases; unmatched bases: 8. The CDR3 runs 16 residues. CDR3 coding DNA: TGTGCCATCAGTGAGAGTATACTAGCGGGGACTAATGAGCAGTTCTTC. Protein: CAISESILAGTNEQFF.

As to this clone: One end of the junction fails to match germline, which may point to a read error. V is TRBV13 and J is TRBJ2-2; 10 bases fit TRBD2. CDR1 is PRHDT and CDR2 is FYEKMQ in the germline V gene (reference sequence). The CDR3 has 16 residues. The DNA for the CDR3 is TGTGCCAGCAGCGTAGGACTAGCGGTAAACACCGGGGAGCTGTTTTTT. Translated, it gives CASSVGLAVNTGELFF.

The chain couples TRBV28 to TRBJ1-2; D possibly corresponds to TRBD1 (6 bases). Germline loops: CDR1 MDHEN, CDR2 SYDVKM. V gave up 4 bases and J gave up 4 bases, with 13 bases separating them. This CDR3 is 14 amino acids long. CDR3 bases: TGTGCCAGCAGTTCACAGGGACGAGGCTATGGCTACACCTTC. This gives the protein CASSSQGRGYGYTF.

The chain employs TRBV4-2 and TRBJ1-4; 9 nucleotides agree with TRBD1. Germline CDR1 is LGHNA and CDR2 is YNFKEQ. The V gene end was trimmed by 3 bases and the J gene end by 7 bases; junction bases not matched to a gene: 3. The CDR3 has 14 residues. The CDR3 loop is CASSQGDRVEKLFF. The CDR3 DNA reads TGTGCCAGCAGCCAGGGGGACAGGGTTGAAAAACTGTTTTTT.

CDR3 amino acids: CASSPTPLLAGGADTQYF. CDR3 in DNA: TGTGCCAGCAGCCCAACCCCCCTACTAGCGGGGGGTGCAGATACGCAGTATTTT. The J gene is TRBJ2-3, the V gene TRBV7-6; 12 bases line up with TRBD2. V gave up 5 bases and J gave up 4 bases; unmatched junction bases: 13. Per the germline V gene, CDR1 is SGHVS and CDR2 is FNYEAQ. The CDR3 is made up of 18 amino acids.